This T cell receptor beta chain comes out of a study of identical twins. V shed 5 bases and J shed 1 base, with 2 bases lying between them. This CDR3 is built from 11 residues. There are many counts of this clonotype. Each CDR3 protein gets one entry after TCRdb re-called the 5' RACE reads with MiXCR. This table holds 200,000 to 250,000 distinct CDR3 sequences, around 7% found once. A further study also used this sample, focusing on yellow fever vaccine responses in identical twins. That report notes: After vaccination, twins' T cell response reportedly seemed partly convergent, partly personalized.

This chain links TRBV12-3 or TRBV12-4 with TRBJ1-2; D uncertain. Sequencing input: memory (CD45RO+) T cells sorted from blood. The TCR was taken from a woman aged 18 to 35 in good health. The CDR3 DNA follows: TGTGCCAGCAGTAATAACTATGGCTACACCTTC. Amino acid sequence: CASSNNYGYTF.